Included here is one T cell receptor beta chain sequence, with context. Its antigen specificity is not known. No base qualities exist here, and no much larger clone lies one base off it. The sample originates from a study of blood T cell repertoires in COVID-19 (dated by TCRdb to 2018 to 2020). As for the study more broadly: Samples from collaborators originated in the United States, Italy and Spain and spanned both the acute and convalescent phases of COVID-19. The prospective study material was composed of cDNA or gDNA derived from T cells, B-cell-depleted T cells, or PBMCs. The dataset comprised deeply sampled blood TCRbeta repertoires from subjects exposed to, actively infected with, or recovered from COVID-19. The repertoires were made available in a free public database intended to serve as a resource for research on the immune response to SARS-CoV-2. The samples were drawn from the first 160 participants of the ongoing ImmuneRACE study and from about 1,200 subjects provided by 6 global collaborators. Nearly every sample came with metadata listing a de-identified subject ID, COVID-19 status, age in years and sex. Where available, HLA class I and class II types were taken from metadata supplied by the sample provider and were not determined by assay-based typing.

TCRbeta CDR3 regions were amplified from genomic DNA using the immunoSEQ Assay, a bias-controlled multiplex PCR. Turning to the authors' computational methods: The number of nucleated cells in each sample was estimated from the amplification of reference gene primers within the assay. Sequence reads were collapsed and filtered to measure the absolute abundance of every unique TCRbeta CDR3 rearrangement. Productive Simpson clonality was computed per sample as the square root of Simpson's diversity index over productive rearrangements. In TCRdb, the immuneACCESS table is reduced to in-frame sequences with V and J assigned. These tables do not hold every clone; where another copy was compared, an unresolved V gene accounts for under half, and the others remain unexplained. V and J calls and clone size are copied from that table; D and trimming were computed from the DNA. Across this sample there are about 210,000 clones, with around four fifths seen only once. The ten top clones hold around 8.7% of the sample.

The collaborating institutions used their own protocols to collect whole blood in K2EDTA tubes. For TCRbeta analysis, collaborator samples were shipped as frozen whole blood, as isolated PBMCs, or as DNA extracted from either sample type. Overall study results and their limits: The amount of clinical and demographic metadata varied by source and participant and was provided uncurated.

Clipping removes 6 bases from V and 1 base from J, with 15 as the unmatched junction base count. The CDR3, cysteine through phenylalanine, is 18 amino acids long. The DNA shown is the 54-base CDR3, in frame from base 1. CDR1 and CDR2, looked up from the germline V gene, are SNHLY and FYNNEI. This receptor chain uses TRBV2 and TRBJ2-3; 8 junctional bases match TRBD2. This TCR derives from a woman in her forties or fifties with acute or convalescent COVID-19. Input material: peripheral blood. The CDR3 reads CASSLPGGGFLRTDTQYF. The DNA sequence is given as TGTGCCAGCAGCCTCCCGGGAGGGGGGTTCTTACGCACAGATACGCAGTATTTT.